This T cell receptor beta chain was identified during a study of human thymus T cells. Sequenced by immunoSEQ multiplex PCR; TCRdb stores in-frame clones only, minus some. The profile covers under 150,000 clones, with around 96% appearing a single time and under 0.025% taken by the ten largest. Germline V gene sequence: CDR1 ENHRY, CDR2 SYGVKD. V dropped 4 bases and J dropped 2 bases, with 12 bases sitting between them. The CDR3 loop spans 15 amino acids. Thymus pieces cut out during corrective heart surgery were the tissue that was used. The J gene is TRBJ2-1, the V gene TRBV10-3; perhaps TRBD1 as D (5 bases). The TCR sequence derives from a boy younger than two with a congenital heart defect but otherwise immunologically healthy. Source material: thymus tissue. CDR3: CAISVRAGPYNEQFF. In DNA, the CDR3 is TGTGCCATCAGTGTGCGCGCAGGGCCCTACAATGAGCAGTTCTTC.